This T cell receptor (beta chain) emerged from a study of CD8+ T cells in alopecia areata. Study at large: Those patients who were treated received oral tofacitinib, which was given at 5 to 10 mg twice daily for moderate-to-severe alopecia areata. Findings of the study overall: Sequencing of scalp samples also captures resident alphabeta T cells of normal skin.

Comments on this clone: Antigen unknown.

Obtained from alopecia areata patients were lesional scalp punch biopsies along with peripheral blood. CDR3 length: 15 amino acids. Trimming pared 3 bases from V and 4 bases from J, leaving 15 bases between. Germline V gene lookup returns CDR1 LNHDA and CDR2 SQIVND (reference sequence). Extracted RNA was reverse transcribed into cDNA, the sequencing template. Sequencing used immunoSEQ multiplex PCR; TCRdb keeps in-frame clones, though not all of them. The table has about 140,000 clones, 40% to 55% seen once. This TCR was recovered from a human donor with alopecia areata. The V and J genes are TRBV19 and TRBJ1-2, with D hard to call. The material was CD4+ T cells sorted from blood, obtained at week 0. The CDR3 reads CASSIEEGVGYGYTF. CDR3 nucleotides: TGTGCCAGTAGTATTGAAGAGGGAGTAGGCTATGGCTACACCTTC.